This TCR beta chain was sequenced for a study of shared clonotypes between healthy human individuals. Study-wide results and limits: Generation probabilities of non-shared clonotypes were lower (relative to those shared by all four donors).

Across several immunoSEQ plates, the genomic DNA of each subset was split evenly. Replicate PCRs from sorted subsets contained roughly 200 ng DNA, which is 30,000 to 35,000 T cell genomes. TCRdb keeps only in-frame clones here, not all; method: immunoSEQ multiplex PCR. The table records approximately 180,000 clones, approximately 92% of them present only once. This clone was counted once. Its target is not known. The CDR3 is 15 residues long. CDR1 SGHNT and CDR2 YYREEE come from the germline V gene (reference sequence). J lost 6 bases, V lost 4 bases, and 10 bases had no gene match. The source material was naive CD4+ T cells sorted from blood. Subset reported: CD45RA+ positively selected. V usage is TRBV5-4 and J usage is TRBJ2-1, with 7 positions matching TRBD2. The source of this sequence is a woman in her 30s in good health. The CDR3, as DNA: TGTGCCAGCAGCCCCCCGGGACTAAGGGTCAATGAGCAGTTCTTC. It is translated as CASSPPGLRVNEQFF.